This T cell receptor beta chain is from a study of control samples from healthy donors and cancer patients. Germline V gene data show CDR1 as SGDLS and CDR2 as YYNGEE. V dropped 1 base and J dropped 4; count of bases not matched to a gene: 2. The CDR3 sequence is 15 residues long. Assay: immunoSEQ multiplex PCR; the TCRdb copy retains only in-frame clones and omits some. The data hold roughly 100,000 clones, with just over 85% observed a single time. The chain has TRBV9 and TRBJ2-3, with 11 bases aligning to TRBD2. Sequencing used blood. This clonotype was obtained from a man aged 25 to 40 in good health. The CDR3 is CASSVLAGGADTQYF. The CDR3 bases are TGTGCCAGCAGCGTACTAGCGGGAGGTGCAGATACGCAGTATTTT.